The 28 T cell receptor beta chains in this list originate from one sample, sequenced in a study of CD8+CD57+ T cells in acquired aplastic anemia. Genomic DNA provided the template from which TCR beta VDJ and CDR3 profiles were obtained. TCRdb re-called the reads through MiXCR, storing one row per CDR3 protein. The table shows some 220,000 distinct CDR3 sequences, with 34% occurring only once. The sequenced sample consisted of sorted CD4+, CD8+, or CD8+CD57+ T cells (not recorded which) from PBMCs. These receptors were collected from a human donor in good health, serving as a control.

CDR3 residues: CASSVGGQGYTEAFF. The DNA for the CDR3 is TGTGCCAGCAGCGTGGGGGGACAGGGATACACTGAAGCTTTCTTT. The rearrangement links TRBV9 to TRBJ1-1; the match to TRBD1 covers 9 bases. The CDR3 runs 15 residues. The germline CDR1 and CDR2 sequences are SGDLS and YYNGEE. V dropped 2 bases and J dropped 3; count of bases not matched to a gene: 5.

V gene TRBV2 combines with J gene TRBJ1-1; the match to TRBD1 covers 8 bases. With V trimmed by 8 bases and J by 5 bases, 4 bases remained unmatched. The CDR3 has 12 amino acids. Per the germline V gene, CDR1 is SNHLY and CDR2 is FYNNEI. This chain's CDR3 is CASHRGGTEAFF. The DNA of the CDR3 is TGTGCCAGCCACAGGGGGGGGACTGAAGCTTTCTTT.

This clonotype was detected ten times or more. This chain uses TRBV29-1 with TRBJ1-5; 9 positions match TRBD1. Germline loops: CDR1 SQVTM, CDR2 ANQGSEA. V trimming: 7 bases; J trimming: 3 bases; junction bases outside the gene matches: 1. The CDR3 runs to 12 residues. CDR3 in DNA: TGCAGCGCACAGGGGGCCAATCAGCCCCAGCATTTT. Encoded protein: CSAQGANQPQHF.

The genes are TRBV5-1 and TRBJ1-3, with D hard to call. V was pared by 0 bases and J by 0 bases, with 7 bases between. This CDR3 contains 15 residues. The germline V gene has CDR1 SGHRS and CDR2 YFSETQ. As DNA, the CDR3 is TGCGCCAGCAGCTTGGCGTTCCTCTCTGGAAACACCATATATTTT. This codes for CASSLAFLSGNTIYF. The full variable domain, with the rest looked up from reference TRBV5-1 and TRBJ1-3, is KAGVTQTPRYLIKTRGQQVTLSCSPISGHRSVSWYQQTPGQGLQFLFEYFSETQRNKGNFPGRFSGRQFSNSRSEMNVSTLELGDSALYLCASSLAFLSGNTIYFGEGSWLTVV.

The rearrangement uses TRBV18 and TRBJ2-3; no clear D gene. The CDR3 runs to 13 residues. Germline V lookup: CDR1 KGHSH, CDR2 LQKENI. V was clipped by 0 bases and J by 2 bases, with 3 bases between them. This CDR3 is CASSPPPTDTQYF. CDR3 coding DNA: TGTGCCAGCTCACCACCACCCACAGATACGCAGTATTTT.

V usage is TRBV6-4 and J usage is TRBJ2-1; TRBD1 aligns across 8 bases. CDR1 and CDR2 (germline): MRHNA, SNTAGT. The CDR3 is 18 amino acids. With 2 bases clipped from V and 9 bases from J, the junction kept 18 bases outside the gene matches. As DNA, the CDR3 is TGTGCCAGCAGTGACCCGGTCGGGGGCAGGGGGCCGGGTAGTGAGCAGTTCTTC. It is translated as CASSDPVGGRGPGSEQFF.

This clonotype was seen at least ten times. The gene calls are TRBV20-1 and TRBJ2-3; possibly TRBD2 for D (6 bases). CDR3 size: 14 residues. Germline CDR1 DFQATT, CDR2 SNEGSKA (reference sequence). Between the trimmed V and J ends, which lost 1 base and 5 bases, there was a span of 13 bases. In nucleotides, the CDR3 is TGCAGTGCTAGAGGCGGGAACCGGATAGATACGCAGTATTTT. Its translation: CSARGGNRIDTQYF.

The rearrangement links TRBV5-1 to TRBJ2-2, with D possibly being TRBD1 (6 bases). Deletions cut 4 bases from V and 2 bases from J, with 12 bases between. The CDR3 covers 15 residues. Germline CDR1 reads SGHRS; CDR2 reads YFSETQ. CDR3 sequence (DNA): TGCGCCAGCAGCCTCGGGACACAAAACACCGGGGAGCTGTTTTTT. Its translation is CASSLGTQNTGELFF. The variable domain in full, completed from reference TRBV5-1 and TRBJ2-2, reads KAGVTQTPRYLIKTRGQQVTLSCSPISGHRSVSWYQQTPGQGLQFLFEYFSETQRNKGNFPGRFSGRQFSNSRSEMNVSTLELGDSALYLCASSLGTQNTGELFFGEGSRLTVL.

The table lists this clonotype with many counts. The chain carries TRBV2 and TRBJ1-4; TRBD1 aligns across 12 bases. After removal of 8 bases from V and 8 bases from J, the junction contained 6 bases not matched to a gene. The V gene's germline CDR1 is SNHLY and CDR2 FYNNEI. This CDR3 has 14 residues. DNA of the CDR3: TGTGCCAGCGGACGGGACAGGGGGCAGGAAAAACTGTTTTTT. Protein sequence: CASGRDRGQEKLFF.

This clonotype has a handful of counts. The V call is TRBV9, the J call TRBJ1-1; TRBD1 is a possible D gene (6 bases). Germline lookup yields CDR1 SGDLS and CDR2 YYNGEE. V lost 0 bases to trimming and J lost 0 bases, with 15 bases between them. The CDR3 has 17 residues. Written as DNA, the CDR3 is TGTGCCAGCAGCGTAGAGAACAGGGCCCTGGTGAACACTGAAGCTTTCTTT. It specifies CASSVENRALVNTEAFF. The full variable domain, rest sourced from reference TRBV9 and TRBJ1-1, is DSGVTQTPKHLITATGQRVTLRCSPRSGDLSVYWYQQSLDQGLQFLIQYYNGEERAKGNILERFSAQQFPDLHSELNLSSLELGDSALYFCASSVENRALVNTEAFFGQGTRLTVV.

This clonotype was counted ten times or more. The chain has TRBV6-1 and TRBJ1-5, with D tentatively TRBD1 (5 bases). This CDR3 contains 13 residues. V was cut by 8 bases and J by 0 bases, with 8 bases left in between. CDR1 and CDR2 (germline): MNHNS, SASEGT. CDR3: CASDRYSNQPQHF. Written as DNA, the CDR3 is TGTGCCAGCGACAGATATAGCAATCAGCCCCAGCATTTT.

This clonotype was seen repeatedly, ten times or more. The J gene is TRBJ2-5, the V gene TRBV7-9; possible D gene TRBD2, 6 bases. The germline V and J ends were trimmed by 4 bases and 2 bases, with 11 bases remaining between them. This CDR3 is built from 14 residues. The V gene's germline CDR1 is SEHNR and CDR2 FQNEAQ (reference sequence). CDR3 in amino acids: CASSSGLFQETQYF. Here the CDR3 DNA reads TGTGCCAGCAGCTCCGGACTATTTCAAGAGACCCAGTACTTC.

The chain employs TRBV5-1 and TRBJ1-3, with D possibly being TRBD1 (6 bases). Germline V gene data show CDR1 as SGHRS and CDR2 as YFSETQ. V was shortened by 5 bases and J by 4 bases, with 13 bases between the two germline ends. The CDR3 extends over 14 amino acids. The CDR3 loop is CASRDTGFGNTIYF. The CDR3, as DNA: TGCGCCAGCAGAGATACAGGGTTCGGAAACACCATATATTTT.

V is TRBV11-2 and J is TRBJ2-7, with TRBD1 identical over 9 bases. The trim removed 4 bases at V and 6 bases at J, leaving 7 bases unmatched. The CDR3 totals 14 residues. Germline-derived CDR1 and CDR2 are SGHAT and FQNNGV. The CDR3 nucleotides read TGTGCCAGCAGCTCCCGGGACAGGGACTGCGAGCAGTACTTC. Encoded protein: CASSSRDRDCEQYF.

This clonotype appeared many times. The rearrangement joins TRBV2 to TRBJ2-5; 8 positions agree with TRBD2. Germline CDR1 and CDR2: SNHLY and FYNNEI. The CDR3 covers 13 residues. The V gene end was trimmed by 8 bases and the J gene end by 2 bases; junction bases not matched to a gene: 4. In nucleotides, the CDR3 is TGTGCCAGCCAGCGGGGGTTACAAGAGACCCAGTACTTC. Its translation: CASQRGLQETQYF. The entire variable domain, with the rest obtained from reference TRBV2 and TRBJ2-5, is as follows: EPEVTQTPSHQVTQMGQEVILRCVPISNHLYFYWYRQILGQKVEFLVSFYNNEISEKSEIFDDQFSVERPDGSNFTLKIRSTKLEDSAMYFCASQRGLQETQYFGPGTRLLVL.

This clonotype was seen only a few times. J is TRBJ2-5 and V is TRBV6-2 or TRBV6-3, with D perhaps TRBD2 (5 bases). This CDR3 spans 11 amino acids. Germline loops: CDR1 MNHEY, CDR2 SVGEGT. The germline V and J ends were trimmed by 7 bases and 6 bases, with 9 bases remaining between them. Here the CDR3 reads CASTNGKTQYF. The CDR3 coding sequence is TGTGCCAGCACCAACGGGAAGACCCAGTACTTC.

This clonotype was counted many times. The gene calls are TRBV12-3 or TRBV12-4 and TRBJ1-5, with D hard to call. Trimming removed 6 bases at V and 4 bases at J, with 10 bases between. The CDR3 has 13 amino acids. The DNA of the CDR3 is TGTGCCAGCAGGGGGAGAGATAATCAGCCCCAGCATTTT. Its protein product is CASRGRDNQPQHF.

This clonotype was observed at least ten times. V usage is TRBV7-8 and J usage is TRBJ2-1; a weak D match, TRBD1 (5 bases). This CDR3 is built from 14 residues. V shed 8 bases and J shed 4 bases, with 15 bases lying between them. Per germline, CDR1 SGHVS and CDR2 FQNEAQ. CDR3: CASASGAGYNEQFF. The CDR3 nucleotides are TGTGCCAGCGCGTCCGGTGCAGGGTACAATGAGCAGTTCTTC.

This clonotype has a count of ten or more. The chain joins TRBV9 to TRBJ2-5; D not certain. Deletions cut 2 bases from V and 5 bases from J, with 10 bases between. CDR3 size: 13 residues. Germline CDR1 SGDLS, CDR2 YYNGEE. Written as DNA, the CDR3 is TGTGCCAGCAGCGTTAGGAGCTTGGAGACCCAGTACTTC. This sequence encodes CASSVRSLETQYF.

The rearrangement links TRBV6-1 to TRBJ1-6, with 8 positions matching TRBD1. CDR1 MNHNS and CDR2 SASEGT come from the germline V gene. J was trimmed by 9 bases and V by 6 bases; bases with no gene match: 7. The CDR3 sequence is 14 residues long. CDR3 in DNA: TGTGCCAGCAGACGGGGGACAGGCGGTTCACCCCTCCACTTT. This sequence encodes CASRRGTGGSPLHF.

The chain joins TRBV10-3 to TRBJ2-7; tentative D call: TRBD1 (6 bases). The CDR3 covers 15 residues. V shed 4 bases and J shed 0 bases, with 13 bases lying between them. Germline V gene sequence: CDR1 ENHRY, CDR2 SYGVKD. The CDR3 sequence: CAISGGGRVSYEQYF. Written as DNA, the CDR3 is TGTGCCATCAGTGGAGGGGGAAGAGTCTCCTACGAGCAGTACTTC.

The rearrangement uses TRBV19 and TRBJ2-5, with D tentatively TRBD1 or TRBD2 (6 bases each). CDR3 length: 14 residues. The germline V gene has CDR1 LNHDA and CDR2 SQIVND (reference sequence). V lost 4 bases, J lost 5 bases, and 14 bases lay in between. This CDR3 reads CASSSKLGGETQYF. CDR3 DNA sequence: TGTGCCAGTAGTAGCAAACTCGGGGGCGAGACCCAGTACTTC.

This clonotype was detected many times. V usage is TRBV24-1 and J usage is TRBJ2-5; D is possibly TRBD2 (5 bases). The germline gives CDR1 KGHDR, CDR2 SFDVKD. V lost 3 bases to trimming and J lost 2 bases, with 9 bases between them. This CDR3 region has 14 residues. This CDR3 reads CATSDRRVQETQYF. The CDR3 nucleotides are TGTGCCACCAGTGATCGGCGGGTTCAAGAGACCCAGTACTTC.

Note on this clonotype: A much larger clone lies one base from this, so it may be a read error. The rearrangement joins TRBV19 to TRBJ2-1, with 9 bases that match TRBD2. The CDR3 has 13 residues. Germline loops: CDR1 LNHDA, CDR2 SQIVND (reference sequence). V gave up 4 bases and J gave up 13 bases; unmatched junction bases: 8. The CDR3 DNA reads TGTGCCAGTAGTAGGACTAGCGAAGCATCCCAGTTCTTC. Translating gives CASSRTSEASQFF.

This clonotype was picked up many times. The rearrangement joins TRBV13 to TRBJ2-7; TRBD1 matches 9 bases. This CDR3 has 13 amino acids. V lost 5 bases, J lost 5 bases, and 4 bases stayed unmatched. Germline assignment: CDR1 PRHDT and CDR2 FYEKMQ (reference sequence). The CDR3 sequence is CASSVGQGNEQYF. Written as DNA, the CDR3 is TGTGCCAGCAGCGTCGGACAGGGGAACGAGCAGTACTTC.

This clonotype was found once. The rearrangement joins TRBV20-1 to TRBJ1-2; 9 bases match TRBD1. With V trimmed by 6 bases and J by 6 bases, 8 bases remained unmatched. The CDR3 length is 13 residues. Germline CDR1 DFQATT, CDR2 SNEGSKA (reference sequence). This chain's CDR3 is CSARRDREHGYTF. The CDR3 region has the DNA TGCAGTGCCAGACGGGACAGGGAACATGGCTACACCTTC.

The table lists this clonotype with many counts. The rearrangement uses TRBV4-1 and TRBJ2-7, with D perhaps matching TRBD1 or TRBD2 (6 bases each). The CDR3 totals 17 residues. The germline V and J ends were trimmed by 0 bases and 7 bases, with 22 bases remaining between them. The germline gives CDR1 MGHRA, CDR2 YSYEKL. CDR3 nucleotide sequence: TGCGCCAGCAGCCAAGATCTTAATGGGGGGCAACGCGCGGAGCAGTACTTC. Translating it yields CASSQDLNGGQRAEQYF.

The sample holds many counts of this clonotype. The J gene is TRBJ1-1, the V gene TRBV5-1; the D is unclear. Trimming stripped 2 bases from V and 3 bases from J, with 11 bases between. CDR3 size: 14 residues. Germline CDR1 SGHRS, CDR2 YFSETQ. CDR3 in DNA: TGCGCCAGCAGCTTAGGGCAGGCAGACACTGAAGCTTTCTTT. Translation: CASSLGQADTEAFF.